The 4 T cell receptor beta chains reported below all come from one sample, sequenced in a study of a mutant IDH1 vaccine in newly diagnosed glioma. No antigen has been assigned to these receptors. Profiling relied on immunoSEQ multiplex PCR, and the TCRdb table lists in-frame clones only, not all of them. The profile shows tens of thousands of clones, over 75% of them singletons. Time point indicated: week 23, last vaccination. A 20-mer mutant IDH1 peptide at 300 ug was injected subcutaneously with topical imiquimod. Sequenced material: PBMCs, taken from a glioma patient whose treatment included an IDH1 peptide vaccine. The receptors originated from a man younger than 35 with glioma.

The chain recombines TRBV7-8 with TRBJ1-4, with 12 bases fitting TRBD1. Trimming cost V 8 bases and J 7 bases; bases outside gene matches: 5. The germline CDR1 and CDR2 sequences are SGHVS and FQNEAQ. This CDR3 comprises 14 residues. Here the CDR3 reads CASSPGQGAEKLFF. The CDR3 bases are TGTGCCAGCTCCCCGGGACAGGGGGCTGAAAAACTGTTTTTT. The full variable domain, its missing parts supplied by reference TRBV7-8 and TRBJ1-4, is GAGVSQSPRYKVAKRGQDVALRCDPISGHVSLFWYQQALGQGPEFLTYFQNEAQLDKSGLPSDRFFAERPEGSVSTLKIQRTQQEDSAVYLCASSPGQGAEKLFFGSGTQLSVL.

This CDR3 is CASSPLFGLGRETQYF. The CDR3 coding sequence is TGTGCCAGCAGCCCACTATTTGGACTAGGGAGGGAGACCCAGTACTTC. This chain connects TRBV7-2 to TRBJ2-5, with 7 bases matching TRBD2. CDR3 length equals 16 residues. Germline V CDR1 and CDR2: SGHTA, FQGNSA. The V and J ends lost 5 bases and 5 bases, in that order; junction bases with no gene match: 14. Filled out from reference TRBV7-2 and TRBJ2-5, the complete variable domain reads GAGVSQSPSNKVTEKGKDVELRCDPISGHTALYWYRQSLGQGLEFLIYFQGNSAPDKSGLPSDRFSAERTGGSVSTLTIQRTQQEDSAVYLCASSPLFGLGRETQYFGPGTRLLVL.

The V gene is TRBV6-5, the J gene TRBJ1-2; D might be TRBD1 (5 bases). V lost 0 bases to trimming and J lost 3 bases, with 11 bases between them. Germline V lookup: CDR1 MNHEY, CDR2 SVGAGI. The CDR3 has 15 residues. CDR3 loop: CASSYSIGADYGYTF. The DNA for the CDR3 is TGTGCCAGCAGTTACTCGATCGGGGCAGACTATGGCTACACCTTC.

This CDR3 is CAWSRGAFGYTF. The DNA of the CDR3 is TGTGCCTGGAGTCGGGGGGCGTTTGGCTACACCTTC. The genes are TRBV30 and TRBJ1-2; perhaps TRBD1 as D (6 bases). V lost 2 bases and J lost 7, with 11 bases in between. CDR1 GTSNPN and CDR2 SVGIG come from the germline V gene (reference sequence). The CDR3 runs 12 residues.